The source of this TCR beta chain is a study of cytomegalovirus exposure and HLA in healthy donors. Study observations and caveats: Approximately 18,000 TCR beta sequences were associated with HLA alleles at 0.05 false discovery rate in a later analysis. Being indistinguishable, some V segments were excluded, TRBV6-2 and TRBV6-3 among them. Available immune exposure information covered CMV serostatus only. Being productive about 90% or about 30% of the time was typical of most TCR beta V segments in an earlier analysis.

A note on this clone: What it binds is unknown.

The CDR3 length is 15 residues. From germline, CDR1 is LNHDA and CDR2 SQIVND (reference sequence). J was trimmed by 4 bases and V by 1 base; bases with no gene match: 3. The study ran its PCR with 60 Vbeta and 13 Jbeta primers. Profiled with immunoSEQ multiplex PCR; TCRdb holds only in-frame clones, not every one. The repertoire has 120,000 or so clones, approximately 80% of them found once; the top ten carry 2% to 2.5%. This chain links TRBV19 with TRBJ1-4; 7 bases are shared with TRBD1. This clonotype originated in a middle-aged woman in good health and CMV-seronegative. Material: PBMCs. Here the CDR3 DNA reads TGTGCCAGTAGTATAGCTGGGACAGTTAATGAAAAACTGTTTTTT. This gives the protein CASSIAGTVNEKLFF.